These T cell receptor beta chains were read from a single sample in a study of OX40 agonist ivuxolimab in advanced cancers. Measured with immunoSEQ multiplex PCR; TCRdb has only the in-frame clones, and not every one. The data show some 33,000 clones, with around 87% seen just once and roughly a third held by the top ten. Specimen: CD4+ or CD8+ T cells sorted from blood, collected in a trial of the OX40 agonist ivuxolimab. The receptors originated from an adult with an advanced solid tumor such as melanoma, head and neck, liver or kidney cancer. CDR3s include the opening cysteine and the closing phenylalanine or tryptophan. D genes are given only for firm matches. A clone size is listed for some rows: how often the clone was seen (once, few, many), or a class if it is expanded.

abundance,j_gene,v_gene,d_gene,CDR3nt,CDR3aa
NA,TRBJ2-1,TRBV9,TRBD2,TGTGCCAGCAGCGCGATTGTGGGACTAGCGGGAGTCAATGAGCAGTTCTTC,CASSAIVGLAGVNEQFF
NA,TRBJ1-5,TRBV16,TRBD1,TGTGCCAGCAGCCACACACAGGGGACAGGCAATCAGCCCCAGCATTTT,CASSHTQGTGNQPQHF
NA,TRBJ2-3,TRBV7-9,NA,TGTGCCAGCAGCCCAACAGGCCCCACAGATACGCAGTATTTT,CASSPTGPTDTQYF
NA,TRBJ1-1,TRBV19,NA,TGTGCCAGTAGTCTCTCTCCGGGACGGCATGAAGCTTTCTTT,CASSLSPGRHEAFF
once,TRBJ2-3,TRBV9,NA,TGTGCCAGCAGCGTAGAGGGGGGGCCCACAGATACGCAGTATTTT,CASSVEGGPTDTQYF
NA,TRBJ1-1,TRBV9,TRBD1,TGTGCCAGCAGCGGCCCCCACAGGGGTGGGACTGAAGCTTTCTTT,CASSGPHRGGTEAFF
NA,TRBJ2-1,TRBV4-2,NA,TGTGCCAGCAGCTACGACAGAAACAATGAGCAGTTCTTC,CASSYDRNNEQFF
NA,TRBJ2-7,TRBV7-3,TRBD1,TGTGCCAGCAGCTTAAACCCAGACCAGGGGGAATGGTACTTC,CASSLNPDQGEWYF
NA,TRBJ2-5,TRBV6-5,NA,TGTGCCAGCAGTTACTGGCAGCCGGGGGAGGTGGAGACCCAGTACTTC,CASSYWQPGEVETQYF
NA,TRBJ2-3,TRBV2,NA,TGTGCCAGCAGTTCGGGGCAGTTTGGAGATACGCAGTATTTT,CASSSGQFGDTQYF
NA,TRBJ2-1,TRBV5-6,TRBD1,TGTGCCAGCAGCTTGGGGCGACAGGGATACAATGAGCAGTTCTTC,CASSLGRQGYNEQFF
NA,TRBJ2-7,TRBV7-8,NA,TGTGCCAGCAGTCCACCCGGGGGCCTCTACGAGCAGTACTTC,CASSPPGGLYEQYF
NA,TRBJ1-3,TRBV7-6,NA,TGTGCCAGCAGCTTAGGGGGGTTCTCTGGAAACACCATATATTTT,CASSLGGFSGNTIYF
NA,TRBJ2-1,TRBV19,TRBD1,TGTGCCAGTACCGGGACAGGGGTTTACAATGAGCAGTTCTTC,CASTGTGVYNEQFF
NA,TRBJ1-6,TRBV9,NA,TGTGCCAGCAGCGTAGCTATAAATTCACCCCTCCACTTT,CASSVAINSPLHF
NA,TRBJ1-3,TRBV14,NA,TGTGCCAGCAGCCAAGAACGAGGGTTTGGAAACACCATATATTTT,CASSQERGFGNTIYF
NA,TRBJ2-3,TRBV4-1,TRBD2,TGCGCCAGCAGCCAAGATAGCGGGAGGGCCCTCGTGACAGATACGCAGTATTTT,CASSQDSGRALVTDTQYF
NA,TRBJ2-7,TRBV28,TRBD1,TGTGCCAGCAGTTTAGGGACAGACCTAACAGACGGGGTATACGAGCAGTACTTC,CASSLGTDLTDGVYEQYF
NA,TRBJ2-7,TRBV19,NA,TGTGCCAGTAGTATAGGAGAGTTCCCGGGACATATGGGCTACGAGCAGTACTTC,CASSIGEFPGHMGYEQYF
NA,TRBJ2-3,TRBV5-4,TRBD1,TGTGCCAGCAGCTTGGGGGGACAGGGTGGCGCAGATACGCAGTATTTT,CASSLGGQGGADTQYF
few,TRBJ2-7,TRBV5-1,TRBD2,TGCGCCAGCAGCTGGAGGACTAGCGGTCCAGAATACGAGCAGTACTTC,CASSWRTSGPEYEQYF
NA,TRBJ2-5,TRBV14,NA,TGTGCCAGCAGCCAAGATCCACCGACGGGAGAGACCCAGTACTTC,CASSQDPPTGETQYF
NA,TRBJ1-5,TRBV27,NA,TGTGCCAGCAGTTTATCTGGCGGAGAGGCCAATCAGCCCCAGCATTTT,CASSLSGGEANQPQHF
NA,TRBJ2-7,TRBV19,NA,TGTGCCAGTAGTATAAAGGAACCCTACGAGCAGTACTTC,CASSIKEPYEQYF
NA,TRBJ2-1,TRBV27,TRBD2,TGTGCCAGCAGTCCTAGCGGGTTCTATGAGCAGTTCTTC,CASSPSGFYEQFF
NA,TRBJ1-4,TRBV27,NA,TGTGCCAGCAGTTTATCGGAGACTGGTGAAAAACTGTTTTTT,CASSLSETGEKLFF
NA,TRBJ1-1,TRBV10-3,TRBD1,TGTGCCATCAGTGAAGACAGGGCTGGATGGGTCGGGCTCGGCACTGAAGCTTTCTTT,CAISEDRAGWVGLGTEAFF
NA,TRBJ2-5,TRBV19,NA,TGTGCCAGTAGTCCCTCCCGACGTCAGCTCCAAGAGACCCAGTACTTC,CASSPSRRQLQETQYF
NA,TRBJ2-7,TRBV5-1,NA,TGCGCCAGCGGACTTTTTGGGGGTACCTACGAGCAGTACTTC,CASGLFGGTYEQYF
NA,TRBJ1-1,TRBV19,NA,TGTGCCAGTACTGTGGGTCAGGGGCGGGGGAACACTGAAGCTTTCTTT,CASTVGQGRGNTEAFF
few,TRBJ2-2,TRBV27,NA,TGTGCCAGCAGTTCCCGGACTGGCAAGAACACCGGGGAGCTGTTTTTT,CASSSRTGKNTGELFF
NA,TRBJ2-7,TRBV7-9,NA,TGTGCCAGCAGCTATAGTTCCTACGAGCAGTACTTC,CASSYSSYEQYF
NA,TRBJ1-1,TRBV28,TRBD1,TGTGCCAGCAGTTTAAAGACAGGGAGATCTAACACTGAAGCTTTCTTT,CASSLKTGRSNTEAFF
NA,TRBJ2-3,TRBV2,NA,TGTGCCCAAGGGGTATATTCCACAGATACGCAGTATTTT,CAQGVYSTDTQYF
NA,TRBJ2-2,TRBV7-9,NA,TGTGCCAGCAGCTTATCGTTTTTCACCGGGGAGCTGTTTTTT,CASSLSFFTGELFF
once,TRBJ1-2,TRBV5-4,NA,TGTGCCAGCAGCTTGATCTCAGACTATGGCTACACCTTC,CASSLISDYGYTF
NA,TRBJ2-7,TRBV28,NA,TGTGCCAGCAGCTGGGGACCCTCCTACGAGCAGTACTTC,CASSWGPSYEQYF
NA,TRBJ2-1,TRBV29-1,TRBD1,TGCAGCGTTGAAGGGGCCGCGACAGGGTCTTACAATGAGCAGTTCTTC,CSVEGAATGSYNEQFF
NA,TRBJ2-7,TRBV5-1,NA,TGCGCCAGCAGCTTTGGAGGCACCTACGAGCAGTACTTC,CASSFGGTYEQYF
once,TRBJ2-2,TRBV27,NA,TGTGCCAGCGAAGGAAACGCCGGGAGCCCCGGGGAGCTGTTTTTT,CASEGNAGSPGELFF
NA,TRBJ1-2,TRBV6-6,NA,TGTGCCAGCAGCAAACAGGGCGAGTATGGCTACACCTTC,CASSKQGEYGYTF
NA,TRBJ2-3,TRBV7-6,NA,TGTGCCAGCAGCCAAGGGTTTAACAATGCAGATACGCAGTATTTT,CASSQGFNNADTQYF
NA,TRBJ1-5,TRBV28,NA,TGTGCCAGCAGTTTGCAGGTTTGGGGCTCCAATCAGCCCCAGCATTTT,CASSLQVWGSNQPQHF
NA,TRBJ1-4,TRBV27,NA,TGTGCCAGCAGTCCAAGGTTTGGGGCGGGTGGATGGGGACTGTTTTTT,CASSPRFGAGGWGLFF
NA,TRBJ1-2,TRBV11-2,NA,TGTGCCAGCAGCTTTGGACAGCCCCTCGGCTATGGCTACACCTTC,CASSFGQPLGYGYTF
NA,TRBJ1-1,TRBV6-5,NA,TGTGCCACCCAAGGTGCCGGACAGAACACTGAAGCTTTCTTT,CATQGAGQNTEAFF
NA,TRBJ2-7,TRBV19,TRBD2,TGTGCCAGTAGTTTCGGAGTAGCGGGCTCCTACGAGCAGTACTTC,CASSFGVAGSYEQYF
NA,TRBJ2-7,TRBV11-3,NA,TGTGCCAGCAGTTCCGGGCCCTTCAGTTACGAGCAGTACTTC,CASSSGPFSYEQYF
NA,TRBJ2-7,TRBV2,TRBD2,TGTGCCAGCAGTGTTAGCGGGAGTGCGTACGAGCAGTACTTC,CASSVSGSAYEQYF
once,TRBJ2-1,TRBV2,TRBD1,TGTGCCAGCAGTTCAACTGCCGGGACAGTCTATAATGAGCAGTTCTTC,CASSSTAGTVYNEQFF